The present TCR beta chain was sequenced within a study of cytomegalovirus exposure and HLA in healthy donors. About the study: T cells numbering around 170 million yielded roughly 120 million unique TCR beta sequences in an earlier analysis.

All the people who gave samples were healthy bone marrow donors. The CDR3 is made up of 15 amino acids. Unmatched junction bases numbered 5, after V lost 5 bases and J lost 4 bases. CDR1 SGHTA and CDR2 FQGTGA come from the germline V gene. General study findings and limits: Analysis was carried out at a later point, and it linked a missense DCLRE1C variant to TCR beta V- and J-gene trimming. In a later analysis, common viral pathogens appeared linked to several of the most significant clusters.

It was with 60 Vbeta and 13 Jbeta primers that the PCR ran. Clones were read by immunoSEQ multiplex PCR, and TCRdb kept only the in-frame ones, dropping some. The sample consists of about 170,000 clones, 65% to 75% of them appearing once. With respect to this clone: Its specificity is not known.

J is TRBJ1-3 and V is TRBV7-3, with 10 positions matching TRBD1. This TCR derives from a girl between 10 and 17 years old in good health and CMV-seronegative. The sample comprised PBMCs. In nucleotides, the CDR3 is TGTGCCAGCAGCCCTGACAGGGGGCCAGGAAACACCATATATTTT. Translation: CASSPDRGPGNTIYF.